This is a list of T cell receptor beta chains from one sample in a study of blood T cells in healthy people across ages. One entry per CDR3 protein results from TCRdb running MiXCR on the 5' RACE reads. The sample shows about 1.8 million distinct CDR3 sequences, 40% to 55% of them seen only once. Sequencing was performed on blood. The receptor source for this set is a woman in her thirties or forties in good health. CDR3s include the opening cysteine and the closing phenylalanine or tryptophan. Fields, in order: CDR3 DNA, CDR3 protein, clone size, V gene, D gene, J gene. The D gene is left open where the match is weak. Expanded clones are given a class, and other clones once, few, many or no size at all.

CDR3nt: TGTGCCAGCAGTGTAGAGACTCTCCAAGAGACCCAGTACTTC
CDR3aa: CASSVETLQETQYF
abundance: few
v_gene: TRBV28
d_gene: .
j_gene: TRBJ2-5

CDR3nt: TGTGCCAGCAGTTTAGGGGCCTGGAGCTCCTACAATGAGCAGTTCTTC
CDR3aa: CASSLGAWSSYNEQFF
abundance: .
v_gene: TRBV12-3/TRBV12-4
d_gene: .
j_gene: TRBJ2-1

CDR3nt: TGTGCCAGCAGCCAAGGTAGGATGGATGGCTACACCTTC
CDR3aa: CASSQGRMDGYTF
abundance: few
v_gene: TRBV4-2
d_gene: .
j_gene: TRBJ1-2

CDR3nt: TGTGCCAGCAGCTCTCCTCCGGGACTAGCGGGGGGAAGCTACGAGCAGTACTTC
CDR3aa: CASSSPPGLAGGSYEQYF
abundance: few
v_gene: TRBV7-2
d_gene: TRBD2
j_gene: TRBJ2-7

CDR3nt: TGTGCCATCAGTGAGTCTACTAGCGGGGGGTACACAGATACGCAGTATTTT
CDR3aa: CAISESTSGGYTDTQYF
abundance: few
v_gene: TRBV10-3
d_gene: TRBD2
j_gene: TRBJ2-3

CDR3nt: TGCGCCAGCAGCTTGACCTTGAGCTCCTACAATGAGCAGTTCTTC
CDR3aa: CASSLTLSSYNEQFF
abundance: many
v_gene: TRBV27
d_gene: .
j_gene: TRBJ2-1

CDR3nt: TGTGCCAGCGTTCTGGGACAGGGGAACTACGAGCAGTACTTC
CDR3aa: CASVLGQGNYEQYF
abundance: .
v_gene: TRBV6-2/TRBV6-3
d_gene: TRBD1
j_gene: TRBJ2-7

CDR3nt: TGTGCCAGCAGCGGCCCCGCCGGAAATGAGCAGTTCTTC
CDR3aa: CASSGPAGNEQFF
abundance: few
v_gene: TRBV7-2
d_gene: .
j_gene: TRBJ2-1

CDR3nt: TGCGCCAGCAGCCCCAGCTCTCTTGGCTCCTATAATTCACCCCTCCACTTT
CDR3aa: CASSPSSLGSYNSPLHF
abundance: few
v_gene: TRBV4-3
d_gene: .
j_gene: TRBJ1-6

CDR3nt: TGTGCCACCCTAGCGGGGGGGTCCTCCTACGAGCAGTACTTC
CDR3aa: CATLAGGSSYEQYF
abundance: few
v_gene: TRBV6-2/TRBV6-3
d_gene: TRBD2
j_gene: TRBJ2-7

CDR3nt: TGTGCCAGCGGGTTGGCACCCCTCCACTTT
CDR3aa: CASGLAPLHF
abundance: few
v_gene: TRBV6-5
d_gene: .
j_gene: TRBJ1-6

CDR3nt: TGTGCCAGCAGCACCCGACAGGGTAGGAACACTGAAGCTTTCTTT
CDR3aa: CASSTRQGRNTEAFF
abundance: .
v_gene: TRBV13
d_gene: TRBD1
j_gene: TRBJ1-1

CDR3nt: TGTGCCAGCAGGGCCCAGGGGGCAAATTCACCCCTCCACTTT
CDR3aa: CASRAQGANSPLHF
abundance: once
v_gene: TRBV6-6
d_gene: TRBD1
j_gene: TRBJ1-6

CDR3nt: TGCGCCAGCAGCCTTCTCCGGGACGGAGGCTATGGCTACACCTTC
CDR3aa: CASSLLRDGGYGYTF
abundance: few
v_gene: TRBV4-3
d_gene: .
j_gene: TRBJ1-2

CDR3nt: TGCAGCGGTATCCGGGGGGGCCGCTACAATGAGCAGTTCTTC
CDR3aa: CSGIRGGRYNEQFF
abundance: .
v_gene: TRBV29-1
d_gene: TRBD2
j_gene: TRBJ2-1

CDR3nt: TGCAGTGCCCACTCCGGGGGTGAGGTGGCAGATACGCAGTATTTT
CDR3aa: CSAHSGGEVADTQYF
abundance: .
v_gene: TRBV20-1
d_gene: .
j_gene: TRBJ2-3

CDR3nt: TGTGCCAGCAGCCAGGGACTAGCGGGGGGAACGACGGGCGAGCAGTACTTC
CDR3aa: CASSQGLAGGTTGEQYF
abundance: .
v_gene: TRBV7-2
d_gene: TRBD2
j_gene: TRBJ2-7

CDR3nt: TGTGCCAGCAGTTTCTCCCCCGGGGTGGTTGAAAAACTGTTTTTT
CDR3aa: CASSFSPGVVEKLFF
abundance: few
v_gene: TRBV28
d_gene: .
j_gene: TRBJ1-4

CDR3nt: TGTGCCAGCGGATCGCGATGGGAAATGACCTACAATGAGCAGTTCTTC
CDR3aa: CASGSRWEMTYNEQFF
abundance: .
v_gene: TRBV6-2/TRBV6-3
d_gene: .
j_gene: TRBJ2-1

CDR3nt: TGCGCCAGCAGCTATCCGGACAAAATGACCCAGTACTTC
CDR3aa: CASSYPDKMTQYF
abundance: .
v_gene: TRBV5-1
d_gene: .
j_gene: TRBJ2-5

CDR3nt: TGTGCCAGTAGTATAGGAGACAGGGTATATGACATTCAGTACTTC
CDR3aa: CASSIGDRVYDIQYF
abundance: few
v_gene: TRBV19
d_gene: TRBD1
j_gene: TRBJ2-4

CDR3nt: TGTGCCAGCAGCTCCCAGGGGGGCCTCTACGAGCAGTTCTTC
CDR3aa: CASSSQGGLYEQFF
abundance: few
v_gene: TRBV7-2
d_gene: .
j_gene: TRBJ2-1

CDR3nt: TGTGCCAGCAGCGTGGGACACAGGAACTCTGGGGCCAACGTCCTGACTTTC
CDR3aa: CASSVGHRNSGANVLTF
abundance: .
v_gene: TRBV9
d_gene: .
j_gene: TRBJ2-6

CDR3nt: TGTGCCAGCAGCTTAGGAAGATCTAGCGGGGGAAGCACAGATACGCAGTATTTT
CDR3aa: CASSLGRSSGGSTDTQYF
abundance: .
v_gene: TRBV7-6
d_gene: TRBD2
j_gene: TRBJ2-3

CDR3nt: TGTGCCAGCAGTGAACAACCTGAGAGCTCCTACAATGAGCAGTTCTTC
CDR3aa: CASSEQPESSYNEQFF
abundance: .
v_gene: TRBV6-1
d_gene: .
j_gene: TRBJ2-1

CDR3nt: TGTGCCAGCAGCTCGCCCTTGGGAGTTTTAGAGCAGTACTTC
CDR3aa: CASSSPLGVLEQYF
abundance: .
v_gene: TRBV7-9
d_gene: .
j_gene: TRBJ2-7

CDR3nt: TGTGCCAGCAGCCCCGGACCCAATACGCAGTATTTT
CDR3aa: CASSPGPNTQYF
abundance: once
v_gene: TRBV28
d_gene: .
j_gene: TRBJ2-3

CDR3nt: TGTGCCAGCAGCCTTGAAGGGGGAAATACGCAGTATTTT
CDR3aa: CASSLEGGNTQYF
abundance: few
v_gene: TRBV5-5
d_gene: .
j_gene: TRBJ2-3

CDR3nt: TGTGCCAGCAGTGACTCGACAGGTGGCGCCTACAATGAGCAGTTCTTC
CDR3aa: CASSDSTGGAYNEQFF
abundance: .
v_gene: TRBV6-4
d_gene: .
j_gene: TRBJ2-1

CDR3nt: TGCAGTGCTCCCCCGTTCCAAGAGACCCAGAACTTC
CDR3aa: CSAPPFQETQNF
abundance: .
v_gene: TRBV20-1
d_gene: .
j_gene: TRBJ2-5

CDR3nt: TGCAGTGCCCCATCGGGGAATCAGCCCCAGCATTTT
CDR3aa: CSAPSGNQPQHF
abundance: .
v_gene: TRBV20-1
d_gene: .
j_gene: TRBJ1-5

CDR3nt: TGCAGCGCCCGAACGGACAGGGGCGAGCAGTACTTC
CDR3aa: CSARTDRGEQYF
abundance: many
v_gene: TRBV29-1
d_gene: TRBD1
j_gene: TRBJ2-7